This T cell receptor (beta chain) was identified in a study of T-cell reconstitution after alpha-beta-depleted transplantation in children. This clonotype was observed a few times. Researchers prepared the TCRbeta library using unique molecular identifiers, the study reports. TCRdb re-called the PCR reads with MiXCR, one entry per CDR3 protein. The data show about half a million distinct CDR3 sequences, roughly an eighth seen once. The sequence came from a human donor who donated a stem cell graft to a child with combined immunodeficiency. The material sequenced was PBMCs from the stem cell graft donor, taken from the stem cell graft.

For the CDR3, the DNA is TGTGCCACCAGTGATCGGGGAGGCAGGGGAAAAAATGAGCAGTTCTTC. This translates into CATSDRGGRGKNEQFF. The chain recombines TRBV24-1 with TRBJ2-1, with D possibly called TRBD1 or TRBD2 (6 bases each). Trimming removed 3 bases at V and 7 bases at J, with 18 bases between. The CDR3 sequence is 16 residues long. Germline V CDR1 and CDR2: KGHDR, SFDVKD.